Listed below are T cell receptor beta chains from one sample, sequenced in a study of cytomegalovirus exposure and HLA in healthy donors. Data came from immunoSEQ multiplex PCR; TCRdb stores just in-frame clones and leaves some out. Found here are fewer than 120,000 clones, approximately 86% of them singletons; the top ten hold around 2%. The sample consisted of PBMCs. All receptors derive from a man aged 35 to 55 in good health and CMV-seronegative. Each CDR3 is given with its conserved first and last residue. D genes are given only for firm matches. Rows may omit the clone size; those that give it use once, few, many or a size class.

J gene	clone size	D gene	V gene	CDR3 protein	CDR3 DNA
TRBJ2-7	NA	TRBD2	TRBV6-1	CASSEAGTSGGRSYEQYF	TGTGCCAGCAGTGAAGCAGGGACTAGCGGGGGTCGTTCTTACGAGCAGTACTTC
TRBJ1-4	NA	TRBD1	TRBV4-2	CASSHQGVTNEKLFF	TGTGCCAGCAGCCACCAGGGGGTAACTAATGAAAAACTGTTTTTT
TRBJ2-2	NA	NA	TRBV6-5	CASSNAGVPGELFF	TGTGCCAGCAGTAACGCAGGGGTACCCGGGGAGCTGTTTTTT
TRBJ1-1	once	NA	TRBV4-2	CASSQDINRDTEAFF	TGTGCCAGCAGCCAAGATATTAACAGGGACACTGAAGCTTTCTTT
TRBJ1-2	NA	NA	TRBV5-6	CASSFQGWEGYTF	TGTGCCAGCAGCTTTCAGGGTTGGGAAGGCTACACCTTC
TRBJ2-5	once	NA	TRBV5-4	CASSFPDMQETQYF	TGTGCCAGCAGCTTTCCCGACATGCAAGAGACCCAGTACTTC
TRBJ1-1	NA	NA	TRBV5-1	CASGIRENTEAFF	TGCGCCAGCGGTATCAGGGAGAACACTGAAGCTTTCTTT
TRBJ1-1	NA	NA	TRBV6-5	CASSYSSAGLNTEAFF	TGTGCCAGCAGTTACTCCTCGGCGGGTTTGAACACTGAAGCTTTCTTT
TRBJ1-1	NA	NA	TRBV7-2	CASSLAASTEAFF	TGTGCCAGCAGCTTAGCGGCAAGCACTGAAGCTTTCTTT
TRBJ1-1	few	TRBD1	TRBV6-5	CASRRDSLNTEAFF	TGTGCCAGCAGAAGGGACAGCCTGAACACTGAAGCTTTCTTT
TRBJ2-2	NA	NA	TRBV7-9	CASSPEAGELFF	TGTGCCAGCAGCCCAGAGGCCGGGGAGCTGTTTTTT
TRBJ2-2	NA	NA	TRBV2	CASTRGFGELFF	TGTGCCAGCACCCGGGGATTCGGGGAGCTGTTTTTT
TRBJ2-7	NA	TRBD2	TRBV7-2	CASSLGLAGTYEQYF	TGTGCCAGCAGCTTAGGTCTAGCGGGAACCTACGAGCAGTACTTC
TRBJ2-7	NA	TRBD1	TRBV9	CASSVGTGGVWEQYF	TGTGCCAGCAGCGTAGGGACAGGGGGGGTTTGGGAGCAGTACTTC
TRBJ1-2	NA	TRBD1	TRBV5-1	CASSLDRGFYGYTF	TGCGCCAGCAGCCTGGACAGGGGATTCTATGGCTACACCTTC
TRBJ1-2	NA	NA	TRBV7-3	CASSRGGAPPGDYGYTF	TGTGCCAGCAGCCGTGGGGGGGCTCCTCCTGGGGACTATGGCTACACCTTC
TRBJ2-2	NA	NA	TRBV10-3	CAISERVVIGELFF	TGTGCCATCAGTGAGCGAGTAGTTATCGGGGAGCTGTTTTTT
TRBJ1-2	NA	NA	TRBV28	CASSFMTGQGSGYTF	TGTGCCAGCAGTTTCATGACGGGCCAGGGTAGCGGCTACACCTTC
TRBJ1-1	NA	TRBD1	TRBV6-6	CASNLSGGWTEAFF	TGTGCCAGCAACCTGTCAGGGGGTTGGACTGAAGCTTTCTTT
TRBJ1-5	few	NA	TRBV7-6	CASSPTGSGQPQHF	TGTGCCAGCAGCCCCACAGGGTCGGGTCAGCCCCAGCATTTT
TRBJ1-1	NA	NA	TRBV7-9	CASSLAGGMTEAFF	TGTGCCAGCAGCTTAGCTGGAGGGATGACTGAAGCTTTCTTT
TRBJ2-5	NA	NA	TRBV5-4	CASSLGGGRETQYF	TGTGCCAGCAGCTTGGGCGGGGGCAGGGAGACCCAGTACTTC
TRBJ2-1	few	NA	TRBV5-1	CASSFGGPSYNEQFF	TGCGCCAGCAGCTTCGGGGGACCCTCCTACAATGAGCAGTTCTTC
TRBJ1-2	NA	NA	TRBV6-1	CASSEPSYGYTF	TGTGCCAGCAGTGAACCCAGTTATGGCTACACCTTC
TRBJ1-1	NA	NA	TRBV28	CASTPSEGENTEAFF	TGTGCCAGTACACCGAGTGAGGGGGAGAACACTGAAGCTTTCTTT
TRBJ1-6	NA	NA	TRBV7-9	CASSSPWGGKSSYNSPLHF	TGTGCCAGCAGCTCACCCTGGGGAGGGAAGAGCTCCTATAATTCACCCCTCCACTTT
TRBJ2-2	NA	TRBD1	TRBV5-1	CASSPGGASDTGELFF	TGCGCCAGCAGCCCAGGGGGCGCAAGTGACACCGGGGAGCTGTTTTTT
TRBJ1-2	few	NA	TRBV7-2	CASSRTRDYGYTF	TGTGCCAGCAGCCGAACTAGGGACTATGGCTACACCTTC
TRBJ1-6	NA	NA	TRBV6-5	CASRKLNSPLHF	TGTGCCAGCAGAAAACTTAATTCACCCCTCCACTTT
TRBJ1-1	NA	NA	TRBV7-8	CASRIGGAQSWTEAFF	TGTGCCAGCAGGATTGGGGGGGCGCAGAGTTGGACTGAAGCTTTCTTT
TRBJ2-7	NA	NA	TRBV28	CASSFPFYEQYF	TGTGCCAGCAGTTTCCCATTCTACGAGCAGTACTTC
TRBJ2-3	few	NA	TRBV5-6	CASSSGDTQYF	TGTGCCAGCAGCTCGGGAGATACGCAGTATTTT
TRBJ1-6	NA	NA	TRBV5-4	CASSPNRDDYNSPLHF	TGTGCCAGCAGCCCAAACAGGGATGACTATAATTCACCCCTCCACTTT
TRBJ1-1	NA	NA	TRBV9	CASSPLLGVLSGTEAFF	TGTGCCAGCAGCCCCTTGTTAGGGGTACTTTCGGGTACTGAAGCTTTCTTT
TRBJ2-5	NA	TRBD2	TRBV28	CASRSGGETQYF	TGTGCCAGCCGTAGCGGGGGAGAGACCCAGTACTTC
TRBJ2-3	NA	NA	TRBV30	CAWTFDDRWRDTQYF	TGTGCCTGGACCTTCGATGACAGGTGGAGAGATACGCAGTATTTT
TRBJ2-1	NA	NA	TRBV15	CATSRDDQGRFF	TGTGCCACCAGCAGAGATGATCAGGGTCGGTTCTTC
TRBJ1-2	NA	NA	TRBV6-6	CASSYLQEGGYTF	TGTGCCAGCAGTTACTTACAGGAGGGTGGCTACACCTTC
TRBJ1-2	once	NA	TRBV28	CASSLRRNYGYTF	TGTGCCAGCAGTTTGCGGCGGAACTATGGCTACACCTTC
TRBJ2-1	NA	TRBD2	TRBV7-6	CASSSLGGAGAPYNEQFF	TGTGCCAGCAGCTCCCTCGGGGGGGCGGGGGCCCCCTACAATGAGCAGTTCTTC
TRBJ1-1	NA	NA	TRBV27	CASSFSGSNTEAFF	TGTGCCAGCAGTTTTTCCGGGTCGAACACTGAAGCTTTCTTT